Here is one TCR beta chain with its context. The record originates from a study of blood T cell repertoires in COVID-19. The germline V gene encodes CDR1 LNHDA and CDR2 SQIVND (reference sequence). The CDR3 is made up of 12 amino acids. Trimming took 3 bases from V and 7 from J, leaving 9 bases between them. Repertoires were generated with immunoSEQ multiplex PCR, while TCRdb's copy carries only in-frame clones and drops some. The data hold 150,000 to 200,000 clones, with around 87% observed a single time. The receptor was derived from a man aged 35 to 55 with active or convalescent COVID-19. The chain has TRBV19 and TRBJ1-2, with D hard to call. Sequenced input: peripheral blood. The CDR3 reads CASSIPGSGYTF. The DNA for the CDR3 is TGTGCCAGTAGTATCCCCGGGAGTGGCTACACCTTC.